The 9 T cell receptor beta chains below were found in one sample sequenced in a study of a mutant IDH1 vaccine in newly diagnosed glioma. These receptors are not linked to any known antigen. Sample time point: week 47, end of study. The investigators gave 300 ug of mutant IDH1 20-mer peptide in each vaccine dose, together with topical imiquimod. Clones were read by immunoSEQ multiplex PCR, and TCRdb kept only the in-frame ones, dropping some. The sample includes approximately 50,000 clones, roughly four fifths of them seen just once. Here the sequenced sample was PBMCs, taken from a glioma patient whose treatment included an IDH1 peptide vaccine. These receptor sequences come from a woman in her forties or fifties with glioma.

This clone was seen more than once but under ten times. The J gene is TRBJ1-1, the V gene TRBV19; D is unclear. The CDR3 covers 13 residues. V shed 0 bases and J shed 2 bases, with 4 bases lying between them. In germline, CDR1 is LNHDA, CDR2 SQIVND (reference sequence). In DNA, the CDR3 is TGTGCCAGTAGTATAGAGTTAAACACTGAAGCTTTCTTT. Residues: CASSIELNTEAFF.

This sequence joins TRBV4-3 and TRBJ1-5; D remains ambiguous. The V end lost 0 bases, the J end lost 6 bases, and 12 bases lay between the germline ends. CDR1 is LGHNA, CDR2 YSLEER, per germline. The length of the CDR3 is 15 residues. The CDR3 loop is CASSQDLVDSQPQHF. The CDR3 DNA reads TGCGCCAGCAGCCAAGATTTAGTGGATTCTCAGCCCCAGCATTTT.

This sequence joins TRBV5-1 and TRBJ2-7; 10 nucleotides match TRBD2. The CDR3 contains 14 residues. The ends lost 2 bases at V and 7 bases at J; junction bases unmatched: 6. In germline, CDR1 is SGHRS, CDR2 YFSETQ. The CDR3 spells CASSLQLAGEEQYF. CDR3 DNA sequence: TGCGCCAGCAGCTTACAGCTAGCGGGGGAAGAGCAGTACTTC.

The J gene is TRBJ2-2, the V gene TRBV9; 9 bases line up with TRBD1. The CDR3 covers 16 residues. From germline, CDR1 is SGDLS and CDR2 YYNGEE. The J segment lost 4 bases and the V segment lost 3 bases, leaving 7 bases of the junction unmatched. CDR3 residues: CASSGTGGDGTGELFF. The CDR3 DNA follows: TGTGCCAGCAGCGGAACAGGGGGCGACGGCACCGGGGAGCTGTTTTTT.

The chain recombines TRBV30 with TRBJ1-3; the match to TRBD1 covers 7 bases. The junction had 10 bases not matched to a gene; V was cut back by 1 base and J by 1 base. Germline CDR1 is GTSNPN and CDR2 is SVGIG (reference sequence). The CDR3 sequence is 17 residues long. CDR3 residues: CAWSGQGRGPSGNTIYF. Here the CDR3 DNA reads TGTGCCTGGAGTGGACAGGGTAGGGGACCTTCTGGAAACACCATATATTTT.

The chain employs TRBV7-9 and TRBJ1-1; the D gene is possibly TRBD1 (5 bases). The germline V gene encodes CDR1 SEHNR and CDR2 FQNEAQ (reference sequence). V lost 6 bases and J lost 0, with 20 bases in between. The length of the CDR3 is 17 residues. CDR3 sequence: CASSPGQGLRLNTEAFF. Here the CDR3 DNA reads TGTGCCAGCAGTCCCGGCCAGGGTCTCCGACTGAACACTGAAGCTTTCTTT.

Only a few counts were recorded for this clone. The chain combines TRBV7-3 with TRBJ1-1; D is possibly TRBD1 (6 bases). The germline gives CDR1 SGHTA, CDR2 FQGTGA. V lost 4 bases, J lost 7 bases, and 13 bases lay in between. The CDR3 spans 13 residues. The CDR3 protein is CASSSTRGGEAFF. In DNA, the CDR3 is TGTGCCAGCAGCTCAACTAGGGGGGGTGAAGCTTTCTTT.

CDR3 coding DNA: TGTGCTAGTGGTGAAGGTCCCGGACAGGCCTCCTACGAGCAGTACTTC. This translates into CASGEGPGQASYEQYF. V and J are TRBV12-5 and TRBJ2-7, with TRBD1 matching over 7 bases. Losses at the gene ends were 5 bases for V and 0 bases for J; bases not matched to a gene: 10. CDR1 is LGHNT, CDR2 FRNRAP, per germline. The CDR3 has 16 amino acids.

This rearrangement joins TRBV5-4 to TRBJ1-4, with D unclear. Trimming took off 3 bases at V and 3 bases at J, with 12 bases between the two ends. Per germline, CDR1 SGHNT and CDR2 YYREEE (reference sequence). This CDR3 comprises 15 residues. The CDR3 nucleotides read TGTGCCAGCAGCTCGCGACGGGCTTCTAATGAAAAACTGTTTTTT. It yields the protein CASSSRRASNEKLFF.